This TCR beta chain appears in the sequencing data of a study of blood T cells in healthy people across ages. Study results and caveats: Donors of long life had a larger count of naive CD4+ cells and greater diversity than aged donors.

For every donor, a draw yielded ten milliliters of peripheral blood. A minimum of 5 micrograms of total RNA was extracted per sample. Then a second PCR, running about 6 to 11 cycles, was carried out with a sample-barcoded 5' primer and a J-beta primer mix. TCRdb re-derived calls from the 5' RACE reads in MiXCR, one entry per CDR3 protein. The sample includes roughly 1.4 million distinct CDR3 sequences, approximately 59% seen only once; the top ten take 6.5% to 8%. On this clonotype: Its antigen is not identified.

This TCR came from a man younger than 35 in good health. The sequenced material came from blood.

For the CDR3, the DNA is TGTGCCAGCAGCGTAGCCGTGGGGACAGTCCACGAGCAGTACTTC. Protein: CASSVAVGTVHEQYF. V and J are TRBV9 and TRBJ2-7; TRBD1 aligns across 7 bases. The CDR3 contains 15 residues. Germline CDR1 is SGDLS and CDR2 is YYNGEE. Unmatched junction bases numbered 8, after V lost 0 bases and J lost 5 bases.